This TCR beta chain was captured in a study of shared clonotypes between healthy human individuals. Genomic DNA for unsorted samples, which was extracted with the QIAamp DNA Blood Mini kit, came from some 100 million PBMCs. Execution of the assay was at deep level. PCR replicates from unsorted PBMC used roughly 310 ng DNA, and this amount was 25,000 to 30,000 T cell genomes. The repertoire was sequenced with immunoSEQ multiplex PCR; TCRdb's copy has only in-frame clones and lacks some. The sample consists of some 470,000 clones, less than 80% of them appearing once. The V end was cut by 4 bases, the J end by 1 base, with 18 bases between. CDR3 size: 17 residues. Germline assignment: CDR1 SGHVS and CDR2 FQNEAQ.

V usage is TRBV7-8 and J usage is TRBJ2-3, with D tentatively TRBD2 (5 bases). The sequence came from a woman aged 40 to 55 in good health. Some clones in this sample may be carry-over from other donors' samples. The material sequenced was PBMCs. The DNA of the CDR3 is TGTGCCAGCAGCTACCCCCCTGGAAGCGGAGGCACAGATACGCAGTATTTT. Encoded protein: CASSYPPGSGGTDTQYF.